A single T cell receptor (beta chain) is shown here with its context. Germline V gene lookup returns CDR1 LGHNA and CDR2 YSLEER. This CDR3 contains 14 residues. V lost 4 bases, J lost 4 bases, and 6 bases stayed unmatched. These data come from a study of CD8+CD57+ T cells in acquired aplastic anemia. In the study overall: Roughly 3 ug was the average amount of DNA from sorted CD4+ and CD8+ cells.

TCR beta VDJ and CDR3 were profiled, and genomic DNA was the template. TCRdb used MiXCR to reprocess the reads, holding one entry per CDR3 protein. Of under 200,000 distinct CDR3 sequences listed, 35% to 55% are singletons. The TCR originated in a human donor in good health. The sequencing input was sorted CD4+, CD8+, or CD8+CD57+ T cells (not recorded which) from PBMCs. The genes are TRBV4-3 and TRBJ1-2; 7 bases match TRBD1. CDR3 nucleotides: TGCGCCAGCAGCCCTTACCGGGACAGCTATGGCTACACCTTC. This gives the protein CASSPYRDSYGYTF.